One sample yielded the 23 T cell receptor beta chains listed below, sequenced in a study of T cell responses to AZD1222 COVID-19 vaccine. Profiling relied on immunoSEQ multiplex PCR, and the TCRdb table lists in-frame clones only, not all of them. The sample lists about 120,000 clones, about 92% occurring once. The sequenced sample was peripheral blood, obtained on day 0 of AZD1222 vaccination. The receptors derive from an adult in good health.

The V gene is TRBV6-5, the J gene TRBJ2-2; possibly TRBD1 or TRBD2 for D (5 bases each). Germline V gene lookup returns CDR1 MNHEY and CDR2 SVGAGI. Trimming took off 7 bases at V and 2 bases at J, with 11 bases between the two ends. The CDR3 length is 14 residues. This CDR3 is CASKGPTNTGELFF. The DNA for the CDR3 is TGTGCCAGCAAGGGACCGACAAACACCGGGGAGCTGTTTTTT.

This rearrangement joins TRBV19 to TRBJ2-7; 11 bases line up with TRBD2. The germline V gene encodes CDR1 LNHDA and CDR2 SQIVND (reference sequence). This CDR3 region has 14 residues. The ends lost 5 bases at V and 3 bases at J; junction bases unmatched: 3. Written as DNA, the CDR3 is TGTGCCAGTAGTTCCGGACTAGCGGGCTACGAGCAGTACTTC. Its protein product is CASSSGLAGYEQYF.

CDR3 DNA: TGTGCCAGCTCCCCCGGTCCGCAGAACACCGGGGAGCTGTTTTTT. Residues: CASSPGPQNTGELFF. The V call is TRBV18, the J call TRBJ2-2; D is unresolved. Trimming left V 6 bases short and J 1 base short, with 12 bases between. The germline gives CDR1 KGHSH, CDR2 LQKENI. The CDR3 has 15 residues.

The chain couples TRBV19 to TRBJ2-5; either TRBD1 or TRBD2 may fit D (5 bases each). The V end lost 3 bases, the J end lost 4 bases, and 18 bases lay between the germline ends. Germline V CDR1 and CDR2: LNHDA, SQIVND (reference sequence). The CDR3 is 16 amino acids. CDR3 DNA: TGTGCCAGTAGTATTAATAGACAGATGGCGGGAGAGACCCAGTACTTC. Translated, it gives CASSINRQMAGETQYF. Supplemented by reference TRBV19 and TRBJ2-5, the full variable domain reads DGGITQSPKYLFRKEGQNVTLSCEQNLNHDAMYWYRQDPGQGLRLIYYSQIVNDFQKGDIAEGYSVSREKKESFPLTVTSAQKNPTAFYLCASSINRQMAGETQYFGPGTRLLVL.

This chain joins TRBV19 and TRBJ2-3; D is tentatively TRBD1 or TRBD2 (5 bases each). The V and J ends lost 9 bases and 2 bases respectively, with 15 bases between them. This CDR3 spans 14 amino acids. Germline V gene data show CDR1 as LNHDA and CDR2 as SQIVND (reference sequence). CDR3 bases: TGTGCCAGCAGGGACCCCGGGGTCACAGATACGCAGTATTTT. Its translation: CASRDPGVTDTQYF.

The V gene is TRBV7-8, the J gene TRBJ1-4; 9 bases line up with TRBD1. There are 16 residues in the CDR3. Losses at the gene ends were 5 bases for V and 7 bases for J; bases not matched to a gene: 11. CDR1 SGHVS and CDR2 FQNEAQ come from the germline V gene. CDR3 nucleotides: TGTGCCAGCAGCAGTCCCGGGACAGGGTCGGGTGAAAAACTGTTTTTT. Its protein is CASSSPGTGSGEKLFF.

V usage is TRBV27 and J usage is TRBJ2-7; TRBD2 might be the D (5 bases). This CDR3 is built from 13 residues. CDR1 is MNHEY and CDR2 is SMNVEV in the germline V gene (reference sequence). V was clipped by 2 bases and J by 2 bases, with 7 bases between them. The CDR3 bases are TGTGCCAGCAGTTTAGGACTCCCCTACGAGCAGTACTTC. It codes for CASSLGLPYEQYF.

The V gene is TRBV19, the J gene TRBJ2-1, with D perhaps TRBD2 (6 bases). The length of the CDR3 is 18 residues. CDR1 and CDR2 from the germline V gene are LNHDA and SQIVND (reference sequence). The V and J ends lost 2 bases and 3 bases respectively, with 20 bases between them. Here the CDR3 DNA reads TGTGCCAGTAGTATATTCCCGGCGATCGCGGGGATCTACAATGAGCAGTTCTTC. Amino acid sequence: CASSIFPAIAGIYNEQFF.

The rearrangement links TRBV7-2 to TRBJ1-5, with 9 positions matching TRBD1. The CDR3 length is 15 residues. The V segment lost 5 bases and the J segment 6 bases; nucleotides outside the gene matches: 8. The V gene's germline CDR1 is SGHTA and CDR2 FQGNSA. The CDR3 nucleotides read TGTGCCAGCAGCCAACAGGGGGCATTGGCTCAGCCCCAGCATTTT. Translation gives CASSQQGALAQPQHF.

The J gene is TRBJ2-2, the V gene TRBV7-8; D perhaps matches TRBD1 (5 bases). The CDR3 is made up of 17 amino acids. Trimming took off 4 bases at V and 4 bases at J, with 19 bases between the two ends. Germline V gene sequence: CDR1 SGHVS, CDR2 FQNEAQ. CDR3 in amino acids: CASSWGPLGVGTGELFF. The DNA of the CDR3 is TGTGCCAGCAGCTGGGGCCCCTTAGGGGTGGGCACCGGGGAGCTGTTTTTT.

The rearrangement joins TRBV2 to TRBJ1-2; D is ambiguous. The CDR3 is 13 residues long. Germline lookup yields CDR1 SNHLY and CDR2 FYNNEI. V was cut by 4 bases and J by 0 bases, with 6 bases left in between. The DNA for the CDR3 is TGTGCCAGCAGTGGTAAAGCTAACTATGGCTACACCTTC. Translating gives CASSGKANYGYTF.

V is TRBV9 and J is TRBJ2-5; D remains ambiguous. Germline V gives CDR1 SGDLS, CDR2 YYNGEE. V shed 0 bases and J shed 4 bases, with 7 bases lying between them. The length of the CDR3 is 13 residues. CDR3 residues: CASSVVPSETQYF. CDR3 nucleotide sequence: TGTGCCAGCAGCGTAGTCCCCTCAGAGACCCAGTACTTC.

The V and J genes are TRBV11-2 and TRBJ2-7, with D possibly matching TRBD1 (6 bases). The V gene lost 4 bases and the J gene lost 7 bases, with 8 bases spanning the gap. The CDR3 loop spans 11 amino acids. The germline CDR1 and CDR2 sequences are SGHAT and FQNNGV. This CDR3 reads CASSSGQEQYF. The CDR3 region has the DNA TGTGCCAGCAGCTCAGGACAGGAGCAGTACTTC.

V gene TRBV2 combines with J gene TRBJ1-5; D call uncertain. Trimming cost V 2 bases and J 7 bases, with 9 bases left between them. CDR1 and CDR2 from the germline V gene are SNHLY and FYNNEI. This CDR3 is built from 13 residues. This CDR3 reads CASSESPLQPQHF. CDR3 nucleotide sequence: TGTGCCAGCAGTGAATCCCCCCTCCAGCCCCAGCATTTT. The complete variable domain, with remaining parts taken from reference TRBV2 and TRBJ1-5, reads EPEVTQTPSHQVTQMGQEVILRCVPISNHLYFYWYRQILGQKVEFLVSFYNNEISEKSEIFDDQFSVERPDGSNFTLKIRSTKLEDSAMYFCASSESPLQPQHFGDGTRLSIL.

This chain connects TRBV7-2 to TRBJ1-2; unclear D gene. This CDR3 region has 15 residues. Germline V gene sequence: CDR1 SGHTA, CDR2 FQGNSA. The ends were cut back, 5 bases at V and 8 bases at J, with 21 bases in the middle. The CDR3 region has the DNA TGTGCCAGCAGCCCCCAGGACGTCCTCGACGGGGGCTACACCTTC. This sequence encodes CASSPQDVLDGGYTF.

The chain recombines TRBV4-1 with TRBJ1-1, with D unresolved. V lost 4 bases to trimming and J lost 1 base, with 16 bases between them. This CDR3 spans 16 amino acids. CDR1 is MGHRA and CDR2 is YSYEKL in the germline V gene. The CDR3 reads CASSLNPWHQNTEAFF. CDR3 in DNA: TGCGCCAGCAGCCTAAACCCTTGGCACCAGAACACTGAAGCTTTCTTT.

The chain carries TRBV6-1 and TRBJ1-4; the D gene is possibly TRBD1 (6 bases). The CDR3 covers 16 residues. Germline V gives CDR1 MNHNS, CDR2 SASEGT. The V end was cut by 4 bases, the J end by 5 bases, with 17 bases between. This chain's CDR3 is CASSGPPGHGNEKLFF. CDR3 DNA: TGTGCCAGCAGTGGGCCTCCGGGACACGGGAATGAAAAACTGTTTTTT.

The chain is built from TRBV3-1 (or the pseudogene TRBV3-2) and TRBJ1-5; D gene ambiguous. Trimming took 1 base from V and 3 from J, leaving 4 bases between them. Germline V gene data show CDR1 as LGHDT and CDR2 as YNNKEL (reference sequence). The CDR3 consists of 13 residues. The CDR3 sequence is CASSQAVNQPQHF. The DNA for the CDR3 is TGTGCCAGCAGCCAAGCCGTCAATCAGCCCCAGCATTTT.

The CDR3 DNA reads TGTGCCAGCAGTTACTCGAGTCAGGGGGTCTATGGCTACACCTTC. This translates into CASSYSSQGVYGYTF. The chain uses TRBV6-5 and TRBJ1-2, with 7 bases matching TRBD1. The CDR3 is 15 amino acids. The V and J ends lost 0 bases and 4 bases, in that order; junction bases with no gene match: 5. Germline CDR1 reads MNHEY; CDR2 reads SVGAGI.

The V and J genes are TRBV15 and TRBJ2-3; 10 positions agree with TRBD2. The CDR3 consists of 18 residues. Germline lookup yields CDR1 LNHNV and CDR2 YYDKDF (reference sequence). The J segment lost 1 base and the V segment lost 3 bases, leaving 10 bases of the junction unmatched. The CDR3 sequence: CATSSSRGLAARTDTQYF. The DNA of the CDR3 is TGTGCCACCAGCAGTTCTAGAGGACTAGCGGCCCGCACAGATACGCAGTATTTT.

The chain carries TRBV28 and TRBJ1-3; D ambiguous. CDR1 and CDR2 (germline): MDHEN, SYDVKM. The V end lost 6 bases, the J end lost 1 base, and 10 bases lay between the germline ends. The CDR3 runs to 14 residues. CDR3 loop: CASSLVGSGNTIYF. CDR3 coding DNA: TGTGCCAGCAGCCTCGTGGGGTCTGGAAACACCATATATTTT.

In the case of this clone: One junction end does not reproduce the germline sequence, and a read error may be involved. The chain's CDR3 is CARSHEGAGGREQYF. In nucleotides, the CDR3 is TGCGCCCGCAGCCACGAGGGGGCGGGGGGGCGAGAGCAGTACTTC. The V gene is TRBV4-1, the J gene TRBJ2-7; 9 nucleotides align to TRBD2. The CDR3 contains 15 residues. Germline V gene data show CDR1 as MGHRA and CDR2 as YSYEKL.

The chain combines TRBV27 with TRBJ1-1; D call uncertain. Trimming stripped 3 bases from V and 0 bases from J, with 5 bases between. The CDR3 has 13 residues. Germline V gene sequence: CDR1 MNHEY, CDR2 SMNVEV (reference sequence). The CDR3 nucleotides read TGTGCCAGCAGTTTCTCGATGAACACTGAAGCTTTCTTT. Translation: CASSFSMNTEAFF.